Listed here is a single T cell receptor beta chain. The antigen is undetermined. This entry comes from a study of cytomegalovirus exposure and HLA in healthy donors. Study at large: A subsequent analysis stated that the 120 or so validation repertoires were run on the same platform as the 550 to 750 first-cohort repertoires. Study-wide results and caveats: Reports described diagnosis of cytomegalovirus status by the classifier as highly specific and sensitive. A list of 150 or so TCR beta chains associated with cytomegalovirus was given.

CDR3 length: 20 residues. Trimming removed 0 bases from V and 0 bases from J; junction bases left unmatched: 11. The germline V gene has CDR1 LNHNV and CDR2 YYDKDF (reference sequence). Only in-frame clones appear in the TCRdb table, and some are missing; sequencing was by immunoSEQ multiplex PCR. This table has 150,000 to 200,000 clones, around 84% appearing once. What was sequenced was PBMCs. This chain uses TRBV15 with TRBJ2-3; 11 nucleotides line up with TRBD2. This clonotype was obtained from a man between 18 and 35 years old in good health and CMV-seropositive. CDR3 protein: CATSREGATSGERSTDTQYF. The DNA of the CDR3 is TGTGCCACCAGCAGAGAGGGGGCGACTAGCGGGGAGCGGAGCACAGATACGCAGTATTTT.